The 27 T cell receptor beta chains listed next were all sequenced from one sample in a study of response to subunit inactivated influenza vaccine. TCRdb re-called the RT-PCR reads through MiXCR, storing one row per CDR3 protein. The sample has 500,000 or so distinct CDR3 sequences, approximately 15% seen once. The input for sequencing was CD4+ T cells sorted from PBMCs, taken less than 30 months after vaccination. Every receptor here comes from a man between 50 and 69 years old who received an inactivated influenza vaccine.

This clonotype has at least ten counts. The J gene is TRBJ2-7, the V gene TRBV12-3 or TRBV12-4; 7 bases fit TRBD1. This CDR3 comprises 16 residues. Germline trimming cut 3 bases from V and 0 bases from J; bases unmatched to any gene: 8. The CDR3 region has the DNA TGTGCCAGCAGTTTTTCACAGGGGTTTCTCTCCTACGAGCAGTACTTC. Amino acid sequence: CASSFSQGFLSYEQYF.

This clonotype was observed at least ten times. The V gene is TRBV29-1, the J gene TRBJ2-1, with 10 bases aligning to TRBD2. With 3 bases clipped from V and 2 bases from J, the junction kept 1 base outside the gene matches. The CDR3 contains 14 residues. Germline CDR1 is SQVTM and CDR2 is ANQGSEA. The CDR3: CSVELAGAYNEQFF. DNA of the CDR3: TGCAGCGTTGAGCTAGCGGGAGCCTACAATGAGCAGTTCTTC.

This clonotype was seen at least ten times. This sequence joins TRBV27 and TRBJ2-7; 8 nucleotides match TRBD1. This CDR3 is built from 13 residues. CDR1 MNHEY and CDR2 SMNVEV come from the germline V gene (reference sequence). With 5 bases clipped from V and 10 bases from J, the junction kept 10 bases outside the gene matches. CDR3 loop: CASSHGQGAPQYF. CDR3 bases: TGTGCCAGCAGTCACGGACAGGGCGCACCTCAGTACTTC.

This clonotype came up a few times. The chain is built from TRBV21-1 and TRBJ1-2; the D segment call TRBD1 is taken from the table without a DNA check. TRBV21-1 is described as a pseudogene. CDR3 length: 16 amino acids. CDR3: CASSKNPLDRNYGYTF. The CDR3 DNA sequence: TGTGCCAGCAGCAAAAACCCCCTGGACAGGAACTATGGCTACACCTTC.

This clonotype was counted between two and nine times. The chain is built from TRBV5-1 and TRBJ2-5, with 7 nucleotides matching TRBD1. The CDR3 runs 14 residues. V was pared by 0 bases and J by 4 bases, with 3 bases of the junction left unmatched. The germline gives CDR1 SGHRS, CDR2 YFSETQ. The CDR3 reads CASSLDRGSETQYF. In nucleotides, the CDR3 is TGCGCCAGCAGCTTGGACAGGGGTTCAGAGACCCAGTACTTC. Full variable domain (rest looked up from reference TRBV5-1 and TRBJ2-5): KAGVTQTPRYLIKTRGQQVTLSCSPISGHRSVSWYQQTPGQGLQFLFEYFSETQRNKGNFPGRFSGRQFSNSRSEMNVSTLELGDSALYLCASSLDRGSETQYFGPGTRLLVL.

This clonotype came up a few times. V gene TRBV5-1 combines with J gene TRBJ2-5; 7 bases map to TRBD1. Germline CDR1 SGHRS, CDR2 YFSETQ. The CDR3 spans 15 residues. V lost 4 bases, J lost 5 bases, and 11 bases stayed unmatched. This CDR3 is CASSIRQGPGETQYF. DNA of the CDR3: TGCGCCAGCAGCATCAGACAGGGCCCCGGGGAGACCCAGTACTTC.

This chain joins TRBV28 and TRBJ2-1, with a possible D match to TRBD1 (6 bases). Looked up from germline, CDR1 is MDHEN and CDR2 is SYDVKM. The germline V and J ends were trimmed by 3 bases and 9 bases, with 15 bases remaining between them. This CDR3 has 14 amino acids. The CDR3 reads CASSFRTQGTEQFF. The CDR3 nucleotides are TGTGCCAGCAGTTTCCGAACCCAGGGGACTGAGCAGTTCTTC.

This clonotype was seen only a few times. The chain links TRBV7-9 to TRBJ2-3; TRBD2 matches at 13 bases. Trimming cost V 5 bases and J 0 bases; bases outside gene matches: 5. This CDR3 has 17 amino acids. CDR1 and CDR2 (germline): SEHNR, FQNEAQ (reference sequence). The CDR3 reads CASSPRTSGSSTDTQYF. In nucleotides, the CDR3 is TGTGCCAGCAGCCCTCGGACTAGCGGGAGCAGCACAGATACGCAGTATTTT.

This clonotype was found many times. This chain links TRBV15 with TRBJ1-5, with D possibly TRBD1 on 5 matching bases. There are 13 residues in the CDR3. Trimming took off 1 base at V and 9 bases at J, with 10 bases between the two ends. CDR1 is LNHNV and CDR2 is YYDKDF in the germline V gene (reference sequence). The CDR3 loop is CATSRVGGGPQHF. DNA for the CDR3: TGTGCCACCAGCAGAGTTGGGGGTGGGCCCCAGCATTTT.

The CDR3 coding sequence is TGCGCCAGCAGTCCCAAACAGGGCTATGAGCAGTTCTTC. It codes for CASSPKQGYEQFF. This chain links TRBV5-1 with TRBJ2-1; the D gene is possibly TRBD1 (6 bases). The CDR3 runs to 13 residues. Between the trimmed V and J ends, which lost 5 bases and 8 bases, there was a span of 14 bases. Germline loops: CDR1 SGHRS, CDR2 YFSETQ.

This clonotype has more than one count but fewer than ten. The CDR3 here is CASSRQGRDNEQFF. CDR3 nucleotides: TGTGCCAGCAGTCGACAGGGCCGAGACAATGAGCAGTTCTTC. The V and J genes are TRBV7-2 and TRBJ2-1; 7 bases match TRBD1. The germline CDR1 and CDR2 sequences are SGHTA and FQGNSA. The CDR3 is 14 amino acids. J was trimmed by 5 bases and V by 6 bases; bases with no gene match: 7.

V gene TRBV5-1 combines with J gene TRBJ2-1; 9 nucleotides line up with TRBD2. CDR3 length: 17 residues. V lost 5 bases to trimming and J lost 5 bases; unmatched junction nucleotides: 14. The germline V gene encodes CDR1 SGHRS and CDR2 YFSETQ. CDR3 in amino acids: CASRSLSGGTLNNEQFF. The CDR3 DNA follows: TGCGCCAGCAGGTCCCTTAGCGGGGGTACGCTGAACAATGAGCAGTTCTTC.

The chain couples TRBV11-3 to TRBJ2-1; D not resolved. V gave up 5 bases and J gave up 4 bases, with 9 bases separating them. The CDR3 is made up of 13 amino acids. Germline values: CDR1 SGHNT, CDR2 YENEEA. The CDR3 DNA follows: TGTGCCAGCAGCACTACTACTTACAATGAGCAGTTCTTC. This encodes CASSTTTYNEQFF.

This clonotype has a handful of counts. The chain is built from TRBV29-1 and TRBJ1-5; TRBD1 is a possible D gene (5 bases). Germline CDR1 reads SQVTM; CDR2 reads ANQGSEA. Trimming pared 4 bases from V and 0 bases from J, leaving 10 bases between. CDR3 length equals 14 residues. CDR3 DNA: TGCAGCGTTGGAATCGGGGGTAGCAATCAGCCCCAGCATTTT. The encoded protein is CSVGIGGSNQPQHF.

This clonotype was seen only a few times. The chain uses TRBV6-7 and TRBJ1-1; 8 bases fit TRBD1. TRBV6-7 qualifies as an ORF whose function is uncertain. Trimming took 2 bases from V and 1 from J; bases not matched to a gene: 3. This CDR3 has 15 residues. This CDR3 reads CASSYRDRQNTEAFF. The CDR3 DNA reads as TGTGCCAGCAGTTACCGGGACAGGCAGAACACTGAAGCTTTCTTT.

This clonotype was observed many times. The CDR3 region has the DNA TGTGCCAGCAGCTTAGGTAGCGGGAGGTCCCATGAGCAGTTCTTC. Encoded protein: CASSLGSGRSHEQFF. This sequence joins TRBV7-8 and TRBJ2-1, with 10 bases identical to TRBD2. V lost 1 base to trimming and J lost 8 bases; unmatched junction nucleotides: 5. Germline V gene lookup returns CDR1 SGHVS and CDR2 FQNEAQ. This CDR3 is 15 amino acids long.

This chain links TRBV11-2 with TRBJ2-1, with 9 bases lining up with TRBD2. V shed 2 bases, J shed 9 bases, and the junction held 8 bases outside the gene matches. The CDR3 is 15 residues long. Germline V CDR1 and CDR2: SGHAT, FQNNGV. The CDR3 region is CASSLIRGRAGEQFF. The CDR3, as DNA: TGTGCCAGCAGCTTAATTCGCGGGAGGGCTGGTGAGCAGTTCTTC. The full variable domain, in which reference TRBV11-2 and TRBJ2-1 provide the parts outside the CDR3, is EAGVAQSPRYKIIEKRQSVAFWCNPISGHATLYWYQQILGQGPKLLIQFQNNGVVDDSQLPKDRFSAERLKGVDSTLKIQPAKLEDSAVYLCASSLIRGRAGEQFFGPGTRLTVL.

This clonotype was recorded many times. This chain's CDR3 is CASSFGLRDEKLFF. The CDR3 DNA is TGTGCCAGCAGCTTTGGGTTAAGGGATGAAAAACTGTTTTTT. This chain connects TRBV11-2 to TRBJ1-4; D call uncertain. Germline assignment: CDR1 SGHAT and CDR2 FQNNGV. V dropped 3 bases and J dropped 6 bases, with 11 bases sitting between them. This CDR3 is built from 14 residues. Full variable domain (missing parts from reference TRBV11-2 and TRBJ1-4): EAGVAQSPRYKIIEKRQSVAFWCNPISGHATLYWYQQILGQGPKLLIQFQNNGVVDDSQLPKDRFSAERLKGVDSTLKIQPAKLEDSAVYLCASSFGLRDEKLFFGSGTQLSVL.

The rearrangement joins TRBV7-8 to TRBJ1-5, with 8 bases matching TRBD1. The germline gives CDR1 SGHVS, CDR2 FQNEAQ. This CDR3 is built from 17 residues. With 1 base clipped from V and 5 bases from J, the junction kept 10 bases outside the gene matches. The CDR3 sequence: CASSLVEDRELYQPQHF. DNA for the CDR3: TGTGCCAGCAGCTTAGTAGAGGACAGGGAGTTGTATCAGCCCCAGCATTTT.

The chain combines TRBV20-1 with TRBJ2-5; TRBD2 is a possible D gene (5 bases). Germline V CDR1 and CDR2: DFQATT, SNEGSKA (reference sequence). V gave up 0 bases and J gave up 2 bases, with 10 bases separating them. CDR3 length equals 14 residues. The CDR3 loop is CSARDVRGQETQYF. CDR3 coding DNA: TGCAGTGCTAGAGATGTCCGGGGTCAAGAGACCCAGTACTTC.

This clonotype has only a few counts. J is TRBJ2-7 and V is TRBV15, with D possibly matching TRBD2 (6 bases). The CDR3 length is 15 residues. V was cut by 0 bases and J by 2 bases, with 11 bases left in between. Germline-derived CDR1 and CDR2 are LNHNV and YYDKDF (reference sequence). CDR3 sequence: CATSREPGTAYEQYF. The CDR3 coding sequence is TGTGCCACCAGCAGAGAACCAGGGACTGCCTACGAGCAGTACTTC.

This clonotype was seen at least ten times. The rearrangement joins TRBV29-1 to TRBJ1-1; TRBD1 might be the D (5 bases). The V gene lost 4 bases and the J gene lost 1 base, with 10 bases spanning the gap. Germline CDR1 and CDR2: SQVTM and ANQGSEA. This CDR3 spans 13 amino acids. The CDR3: CSVGQGANTEAFF. In nucleotides, the CDR3 is TGCAGCGTTGGGCAGGGAGCGAACACTGAAGCTTTCTTT.

This chain links TRBV20-1 with TRBJ2-7; 8 bases are a match to TRBD2. V lost 5 bases and J lost 6; bases outside the gene matches: 6. There are 12 residues in the CDR3. CDR1 DFQATT and CDR2 SNEGSKA come from the germline V gene (reference sequence). The CDR3 here is CSAPGTSVEQYF. The DNA for the CDR3 is TGCAGTGCTCCCGGGACTAGTGTCGAGCAGTACTTC.

This clonotype was detected ten times or more. This chain joins TRBV12-3 or TRBV12-4 and TRBJ1-1; the D is unclear. The CDR3 loop spans 12 amino acids. Trimming took off 3 bases at V and 1 base at J, with 3 bases between the two ends. CDR3 coding DNA: TGTGCCAGCAGTTTTGGGAACACTGAAGCTTTCTTT. Its translation: CASSFGNTEAFF.

The genes are TRBV4-3 and TRBJ2-1; D is undetermined. This CDR3 contains 13 residues. The germline V gene encodes CDR1 LGHNA and CDR2 YSLEER. The V end lost 0 bases, the J end lost 8 bases, and 8 bases lay between the germline ends. Here the CDR3 reads CASSQERSYEQFF. CDR3 coding DNA: TGCGCCAGCAGCCAAGAACGTAGCTATGAGCAGTTCTTC.

The chain has TRBV6-1 and TRBJ1-5; 7 bases agree with TRBD1. The CDR3 loop spans 14 amino acids. CDR1 and CDR2 (germline): MNHNS, SASEGT. After removal of 6 bases from V and 7 bases from J, the junction contained 9 bases not matched to a gene. CDR3 in amino acids: CASSTGTAVQPQHF. The CDR3 DNA sequence: TGTGCCAGCAGCACCGGGACAGCCGTCCAGCCCCAGCATTTT.

CDR3 coding DNA: TGCAGTGCTACCGGACTTTCTCGGTACCAAGAGACCCAGTACTTC. Protein: CSATGLSRYQETQYF. The chain joins TRBV20-1 to TRBJ2-5; D might be TRBD2 (5 bases). The germline V gene encodes CDR1 DFQATT and CDR2 SNEGSKA (reference sequence). This CDR3 has 15 amino acids. Trimming took 4 bases from V and 0 from J, leaving 15 bases between them.